The 10 T cell receptor beta chains below all came from one sample that was sequenced in a study of shared clonotypes between healthy human individuals. The data were produced by immunoSEQ multiplex PCR, yet TCRdb's version contains in-frame clones alone and is incomplete. The table records nearly 1,000,000 clones, around three quarters of them present only once. What was sequenced was memory CD4+ T cells sorted from blood. Subset denoted: CD45RA-negative fraction. The receptors come from a man in his late teens or twenties in good health.

Only a few counts were recorded for this clone. The rearrangement uses TRBV6-1 and TRBJ1-2, with D uncertain. The CDR3 has 14 amino acids. Looked up from germline, CDR1 is MNHNS and CDR2 is SASEGT. The germline V and J ends were trimmed by 5 bases and 4 bases, with 14 bases remaining between them. The CDR3, as DNA: TGTGCCAGCAGTATACGGACGGTCGTCTATGGCTACACCTTC. It codes for CASSIRTVVYGYTF.

The CDR3 nucleotides are TGTGCTAGTGGTCCAGGGGCTAATCGGAAAATCGCTTCCTACGAGCAGTACTTC. This encodes CASGPGANRKIASYEQYF. The genes are TRBV12-5 and TRBJ2-7; D is perhaps TRBD1 (6 bases). This CDR3 contains 18 residues. Germline values: CDR1 LGHNT, CDR2 FRNRAP. V lost 5 bases and J 1 base, leaving 24 bases between the germline ends.

This chain uses TRBV2 with TRBJ1-2; no reliable D call. CDR3 length: 14 amino acids. Germline V CDR1 and CDR2: SNHLY, FYNNEI. Trimming pared 6 bases from V and 0 bases from J, leaving 11 bases between. Here the CDR3 DNA reads TGTGCCAGCAGCCAGGAGGCGGCTAACTATGGCTACACCTTC. It codes for CASSQEAANYGYTF.

The gene calls are TRBV5-6 and TRBJ2-7; a weak D match, TRBD1 (6 bases). V lost 4 bases, J lost 2 bases, and 10 bases lay in between. Germline V lookup: CDR1 SGHDT, CDR2 YYEEEE. This CDR3 has 13 amino acids. CDR3 sequence reads: CASSVTGPYEQYF. As DNA, the CDR3 is TGTGCCAGCAGCGTTACAGGGCCCTACGAGCAGTACTTC.

This clone was counted between two and nine times. DNA of the CDR3: TGTGCCTGGTCGGCCGGGAGATTTAATGAAAAACTGTTTTTT. Amino acids: CAWSAGRFNEKLFF. The chain uses TRBV30 and TRBJ1-4; D is uncertain. CDR1 GTSNPN and CDR2 SVGIG come from the germline V gene (reference sequence). Trimming took 5 bases from V and 4 from J, leaving 14 bases between them. This CDR3 has 14 residues. Complete variable domain (other parts from reference TRBV30 and TRBJ1-4): SQTIHQWPATLVQPVGSPLSLECTVEGTSNPNLYWYRQAAGRGLQLLFYSVGIGQISSEVPQNLSASRPQDRQFILSSKKLLLSDSGFYLCAWSAGRFNEKLFFGSGTQLSVL.

The CDR3: CASSEKTADTGELFF. The CDR3 nucleotides are TGTGCCAGCAGCGAGAAGACCGCTGACACCGGGGAGCTGTTTTTT. The V and J genes are TRBV6-1 and TRBJ2-2; D ambiguous. Germline V gives CDR1 MNHNS, CDR2 SASEGT. CDR3 length equals 15 residues. The V end lost 6 bases, the J end lost 3 bases, and 14 bases lay between the germline ends.

The chain couples TRBV4-3 to TRBJ1-2; the D is unclear. CDR1 LGHNA and CDR2 YSLEER come from the germline V gene. V was cut by 3 bases and J by 8 bases, with 19 bases left in between. This CDR3 spans 15 amino acids. This CDR3 reads CASSQLNGGMGGYTF. For the CDR3, the DNA is TGCGCCAGCAGCCAGCTAAACGGAGGGATGGGCGGCTACACCTTC.

This chain links TRBV4-1 with TRBJ2-2; 9 bases are a match to TRBD1. The trim removed 4 bases at V and 6 bases at J, leaving 6 bases unmatched. Germline CDR1 MGHRA, CDR2 YSYEKL. The CDR3 has 15 amino acids. CDR3 sequence reads: CASSRGQGMAGELFF. CDR3 coding DNA: TGCGCCAGCAGCCGCGGACAGGGGATGGCCGGGGAGCTGTTTTTT.

V usage is TRBV5-4 and J usage is TRBJ2-4; D is possibly TRBD1 or TRBD2 (6 bases each). V lost 3 bases, J lost 7 bases, and 17 bases lay in between. The CDR3 loop spans 15 amino acids. Germline V gives CDR1 SGHNT, CDR2 YYREEE (reference sequence). The CDR3 here is CASSSAQGGGNIQYF. CDR3 coding DNA: TGTGCCAGCAGCTCGGCACAGGGAGGCGGGAACATTCAGTACTTC.

V usage is TRBV28 and J usage is TRBJ2-5; maybe TRBD1 (7 bases). The last part of the DNA fits TRBJ2-7 better; the J call may be wrong. Germline-derived CDR1 and CDR2 are MDHEN and SYDVKM. CDR3 length equals 15 residues. The CDR3 spells CASRAAQGTSYEQYF. The CDR3 DNA reads as TGTGCCAGCAGGGCGGCACAGGGGACTTCCTACGAGCAGTACTTC.